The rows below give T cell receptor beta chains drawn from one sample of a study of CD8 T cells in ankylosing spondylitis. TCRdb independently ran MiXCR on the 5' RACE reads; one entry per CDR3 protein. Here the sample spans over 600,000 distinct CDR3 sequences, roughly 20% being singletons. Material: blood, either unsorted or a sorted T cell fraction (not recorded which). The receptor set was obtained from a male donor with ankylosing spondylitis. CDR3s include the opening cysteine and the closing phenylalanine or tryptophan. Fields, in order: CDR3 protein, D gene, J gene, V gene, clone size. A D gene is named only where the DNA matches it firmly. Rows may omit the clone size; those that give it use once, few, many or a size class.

CAISEYGGSVEQFF TRBD2 TRBJ2-1 TRBV10-3 NA
CASSSADGSNQPQHF NA TRBJ1-5 TRBV28 NA
CASSFGPGQVYEQYF TRBD1 TRBJ2-7 TRBV28 few
CASSPGTLQDTQYF NA TRBJ2-3 TRBV5-1 NA
CASSYSKRVNSPLHF NA TRBJ1-6 TRBV6-2/TRBV6-3 once
CASSLVDRYEQYF NA TRBJ2-7 TRBV5-6 NA
CASLRDQNTGELFF NA TRBJ2-2 TRBV12-3/TRBV12-4 once
CASTPTGAEAFF NA TRBJ1-1 TRBV12-3/TRBV12-4 few
CASKGDSRTYEQYF TRBD1 TRBJ2-7 TRBV12-3/TRBV12-4 few
CASSQRTSGGYYEQYF TRBD2 TRBJ2-7 TRBV4-2 NA
CASSDVLDTQYF NA TRBJ2-3 TRBV18 NA
CSASPDPGAGTQYF NA TRBJ2-5 TRBV20-1 NA
CSAAGLAGGTSYEQYF TRBD2 TRBJ2-7 TRBV20-1 once
CASTIFQVGELFF NA TRBJ2-2 TRBV11-2 few
CSAADSDSYNEQFF NA TRBJ2-1 TRBV20-1 few
CSATGLYSYNEQFF TRBD1 TRBJ2-1 TRBV29-1 few
CASSWTSWSQDTQYF TRBD2 TRBJ2-3 TRBV11-2 few
CSARALAGDVETQYF TRBD2 TRBJ2-5 TRBV20-1 NA
CASSLGAGGDQPQHF NA TRBJ1-5 TRBV7-9 NA